A selection of T cell receptor beta chains follows, all from one sample in a study of post-analysis software for immune sequencing data. Each CDR3 protein gets one entry after TCRdb re-called the PCR reads with MiXCR. The sample holds 750,000 to 900,000 distinct CDR3 sequences; under 60% are singletons and the top ten take over 4.5%. The specimen was blood. Every receptor here comes from a girl aged 10-17 years with multiple sclerosis. The CDR3 runs from the conserved cysteine through the conserved F or W. The order of the fields is V gene, J gene, clone size, D gene, CDR3 protein, CDR3 DNA. A D gene is named only where the DNA matches it firmly. The size entry is marked missing in some rows and otherwise reads once, few, many or a size class.

TRBV15	TRBJ1-1	NA	NA	CATSRGGGPGGAFF	TGTGCCACCAGCAGAGGAGGGGGTCCGGGGGGTGCTTTCTTT
TRBV10-3	TRBJ1-2	many	NA	CAISETDNYGYTF	TGTGCCATCAGTGAAACAGATAACTATGGCTACACCTTC
TRBV29-1	TRBJ2-5	few	NA	CNVGGPVEIKQETQYF	TGCAACGTTGGAGGCCCAGTAGAGATTAAACAAGAGACCCAGTACTTC
TRBV6-4	TRBJ2-7	NA	NA	CASSVGGGPLNSYEQYF	TGTGCCAGCAGTGTAGGGGGAGGACCGTTGAACTCCTACGAGCAGTACTTC
TRBV6-2/TRBV6-3	TRBJ2-1	NA	TRBD2	CASSYPLAGGPSYNEQFF	TGTGCCAGCAGTTACCCACTAGCGGGAGGGCCATCCTACAATGAGCAGTTCTTC
TRBV6-1	TRBJ1-2	NA	NA	CASITDSFESYGYTF	TGTGCCAGCATTACGGACAGCTTCGAATCCTATGGCTACACCTTC
TRBV4-2	TRBJ2-1	NA	NA	CASSQVGDFYNEQFF	TGTGCCAGCAGCCAAGTCGGGGACTTCTACAATGAGCAGTTCTTC
TRBV10-3	TRBJ1-4	NA	NA	CATAHEQGTNEKLFF	TGTGCCACCGCGCACGAACAGGGAACTAATGAAAAACTGTTTTTT
TRBV28	TRBJ1-1	NA	TRBD1	CASSSTGQGDTEAFF	TGTGCCAGCAGTTCGACCGGACAGGGGGACACTGAAGCTTTCTTT
TRBV29-1	TRBJ2-2	NA	NA	CSVPGLGNTGELFF	TGCAGCGTTCCGGGACTTGGGAACACCGGGGAGCTGTTTTTT
TRBV6-4	TRBJ2-6	many	NA	CASSGGGSGANVLTF	TGTGCCAGCAGTGGGGGTGGTTCTGGGGCCAACGTCCTGACTTTC
TRBV7-3	TRBJ2-3	NA	TRBD2	CASSYLAGSAVDTQYF	TGTGCCAGCAGCTACCTAGCGGGGAGTGCGGTGGATACGCAGTATTTT
TRBV3-1	TRBJ2-5	few	NA	CASRPYAQETQYF	TGTGCCAGCAGGCCGTATGCCCAAGAGACCCAGTACTTC
TRBV11-3	TRBJ2-3	few	TRBD2	CASSLYERGSTDTQYF	TGTGCCAGCAGCTTATACGAGCGGGGGAGCACAGATACGCAGTATTTT
TRBV29-1	TRBJ2-5	NA	NA	CSVEGQAETQYF	TGCAGCGTTGAAGGTCAGGCGGAGACCCAGTACTTC
TRBV20-1	TRBJ2-1	NA	TRBD2	CSAKTSSGLTYNEQFF	TGCAGTGCTAAAACCTCTAGCGGGCTCACCTACAATGAGCAGTTCTTC
TRBV27	TRBJ2-7	NA	TRBD1	CASSLRQGDYEQYF	TGTGCCAGCAGTTTAAGACAGGGCGACTACGAGCAGTACTTC
TRBV7-7	TRBJ1-5	NA	NA	CARNQPQHF	TGTGCCAGGAATCAGCCCCAGCATTTT
TRBV29-1	TRBJ1-2	NA	TRBD1	CSVGMPGGDYGYTF	TGCAGCGTTGGTATGCCAGGGGGCGACTATGGCTACACCTTC
TRBV6-1	TRBJ2-5	once	TRBD2	CASSEAGGLAAETQYF	TGTGCCAGCAGTGAAGCGGGTGGACTAGCTGCAGAGACCCAGTACTTC
TRBV19	TRBJ2-1	NA	TRBD1	CASSRGQGAYDEQFF	TGTGCCAGTAGTAGGGGACAGGGGGCTTACGATGAGCAGTTCTTC
TRBV29-1	TRBJ2-3	NA	NA	CSVDSSRGDTQYF	TGCAGCGTTGATTCCAGCCGGGGAGATACGCAGTATTTT
TRBV12-3/TRBV12-4	TRBJ2-7	NA	TRBD2	CASSPLWVAGAYNEQYF	TGTGCCAGCAGCCCCCTTTGGGTAGCGGGGGCCTACAATGAGCAGTACTTC
TRBV15	TRBJ1-2	few	NA	CATSRDPTLNYGYTF	TGTGCCACCAGCAGAGACCCGACACTTAACTATGGCTACACCTTC
TRBV24-1	TRBJ2-4	few	TRBD1	CATSDRQGAKNIQYF	TGTGCCACCAGTGACAGACAGGGGGCCAAAAACATTCAGTACTTC
TRBV20-1	TRBJ2-3	few	NA	CSAREWRAVSTDTQYF	TGCAGTGCTAGAGAGTGGCGAGCGGTTAGCACAGATACGCAGTATTTT
TRBV7-3	TRBJ2-7	NA	NA	CASSLTSGHEQYF	TGTGCCAGCAGCTTAACGTCGGGGCACGAGCAGTACTTC
TRBV20-1	TRBJ2-1	NA	TRBD2	CSASGGGGTYNEQFF	TGCAGTGCCTCTGGAGGCGGGGGAACTTACAATGAGCAGTTCTTC
TRBV6-5	TRBJ1-1	NA	NA	CASSSLYQGINTEAFF	TGTGCCAGCAGTTCGCTCTATCAGGGAATTAACACTGAAGCTTTCTTT
TRBV18	TRBJ1-1	few	TRBD1	CASSYYRGHTEAFF	TGTGCCAGCTCATACTACAGGGGGCACACTGAAGCTTTCTTT
TRBV7-9	TRBJ2-7	NA	NA	CASSFRGTNAYEQYF	TGTGCCAGCAGCTTTAGAGGTACTAATGCCTACGAGCAGTACTTC
TRBV11-2	TRBJ2-3	few	TRBD2	CASSLASGLAGYGDTDTQYF	TGTGCCAGCAGCTTAGCCTCGGGACTAGCGGGATATGGGGACACAGATACGCAGTATTTT
TRBV5-1	TRBJ2-7	NA	TRBD2	CASSLEGTSSYEQYF	TGCGCCAGCAGCTTGGAGGGGACTAGCTCCTACGAGCAGTACTTC
TRBV3-1	TRBJ1-4	NA	NA	CASSQDGARGEKLFF	TGTGCCAGCAGCCAAGATGGGGCCCGTGGCGAAAAACTGTTTTTT
TRBV20-1	TRBJ2-5	NA	NA	CSASPAETQYF	TGCAGTGCTAGTCCGGCGGAGACCCAGTACTTC
TRBV24-1	TRBJ2-5	NA	NA	CATSDRGQAQETQYF	TGTGCCACCAGTGATCGGGGTCAAGCTCAAGAGACCCAGTACTTC
TRBV5-6	TRBJ1-2	NA	TRBD1	CASSGQGTYGYTF	TGTGCCAGCAGCGGACAGGGCACCTATGGCTACACCTTC
TRBV29-1	TRBJ2-1	NA	NA	CSVAEDEQFF	TGCAGCGTGGCGGAGGATGAGCAGTTCTTC
TRBV27	TRBJ2-3	NA	TRBD1	CASSPADRGRLNTQYF	TGTGCCAGCAGTCCCGCGGACAGGGGGCGCCTAAATACGCAGTATTTT
TRBV9	TRBJ2-7	few	NA	CASSAQGISYEQYF	TGTGCCAGCAGCGCACAGGGCATCTCCTACGAGCAGTACTTC
TRBV5-1	TRBJ2-3	NA	NA	CASSWEAPGGTDTQYF	TGCGCCAGCAGCTGGGAGGCTCCCGGGGGCACAGATACGCAGTATTTT
TRBV14	TRBJ2-7	NA	NA	CASSQVRGRREQYF	TGTGCCAGCAGCCAAGTTCGGGGCCGACGGGAGCAGTACTTC
TRBV7-2	TRBJ2-7	NA	TRBD2	CASSLGGLAGGYYEQYF	TGTGCCAGCAGCTTAGGGGGACTAGCGGGAGGCTACTACGAGCAGTACTTC
TRBV20-1	TRBJ2-1	NA	TRBD2	CSARSGGSEQFF	TGCAGTGCTAGATCCGGGGGGAGTGAGCAGTTCTTC
TRBV7-3	TRBJ2-3	NA	NA	CASSLTEAGSDTQYF	TGTGCCAGCAGCTTAACGGAGGCTGGATCGGATACGCAGTATTTT
TRBV5-1	TRBJ2-5	NA	NA	CASSFASPGETQYF	TGCGCCAGCAGCTTTGCTAGCCCCGGGGAGACCCAGTACTTC
TRBV4-3	TRBJ1-5	few	NA	CASSQVHGYQPQHF	TGCGCCAGCAGCCAAGTCCATGGCTATCAGCCCCAGCATTTT
TRBV7-2	TRBJ2-7	NA	NA	CASSLGSDGYEQYF	TGTGCCAGCAGCTTAGGATCTGACGGTTACGAGCAGTACTTC
TRBV28	TRBJ2-1	NA	TRBD2	CASSLLGLAGAYNEQFF	TGTGCCAGCAGTTTATTGGGACTAGCGGGAGCGTACAATGAGCAGTTCTTC
TRBV4-2	TRBJ2-3	NA	NA	CASSQEGGSGGPQYF	TGTGCCAGCAGCCAAGAAGGAGGAAGCGGCGGCCCCCAGTATTTT
TRBV2	TRBJ1-2	NA	NA	CAIAGGTNGYTF	TGTGCCATCGCGGGGGGTACAAATGGCTACACCTTC
TRBV29-1	TRBJ1-2	few	TRBD1	CSVDGIDRGDYGYTF	TGCAGCGTTGACGGGATCGACAGGGGAGACTATGGCTACACCTTC
TRBV12-3/TRBV12-4	TRBJ2-1	few	TRBD2	CASSSSSGSSYNEQFF	TGTGCCAGCAGCTCCTCTAGCGGTAGCTCCTACAATGAGCAGTTCTTC
TRBV7-6	TRBJ2-1	once	NA	CASSLIRASDEQFF	TGTGCCAGCAGCTTAATTCGCGCTAGCGATGAGCAGTTCTTC
TRBV12-3/TRBV12-4	TRBJ2-5	NA	NA	CASSSSLAGQETQYF	TGTGCCAGCAGTTCGTCCCTAGCAGGTCAAGAGACCCAGTACTTC
TRBV6-1	TRBJ2-7	NA	NA	CASSERAGSGQYF	TGTGCCAGCAGTGAGAGGGCAGGCTCGGGTCAGTACTTC
TRBV5-1	TRBJ2-1	NA	TRBD1	CASSPTGGVYNEQFF	TGCGCCAGCAGCCCTACAGGGGGCGTCTACAATGAGCAGTTCTTC